These 10 T cell receptor beta chains share one sample of origin, sequenced in a study of CD8 T cells in ankylosing spondylitis. TCRdb re-analysed the 5' RACE reads in MiXCR, keeping a single row per CDR3 protein. This sample has 150,000 to 200,000 distinct CDR3 sequences, with approximately 12% found just once. Material for sequencing was blood, either unsorted or a sorted T cell fraction (not recorded which). Source of these receptors: a female donor with ankylosing spondylitis or in good health (not recorded which).

The CDR3 protein is CASSPFEGWPQHF. CDR3 DNA sequence: TGTGCCAGCAGCCCATTCGAGGGGTGGCCCCAGCATTTT. V is TRBV6-1 and J is TRBJ1-5; a possible D gene is TRBD1 (5 bases). V was cut by 6 bases and J by 9 bases, with 15 bases left in between. Germline V gene lookup returns CDR1 MNHNS and CDR2 SASEGT. The CDR3 spans 13 residues.

This clonotype has a count of ten or more. This sequence joins TRBV20-1 and TRBJ1-1; unclear D gene. V lost 3 bases and J 0 bases, leaving 11 bases between the germline ends. Germline V gene lookup returns CDR1 DFQATT and CDR2 SNEGSKA (reference sequence). CDR3 length: 14 residues. The CDR3 DNA is TGCAGTGCTAGTCTACAGAATATGAACACTGAAGCTTTCTTT. It encodes CSASLQNMNTEAFF.

This clonotype has a handful of counts. This sequence joins TRBV30 and TRBJ2-3, with 11 bases identical to TRBD2. The CDR3 totals 15 residues. Losses at the gene ends were 3 bases for V and 0 bases for J; bases not matched to a gene: 2. Per germline, CDR1 GTSNPN and CDR2 SVGIG (reference sequence). The CDR3 loop is CAWRGTSGSTDTQYF. In nucleotides, the CDR3 is TGTGCCTGGAGGGGGACTAGCGGCAGCACAGATACGCAGTATTTT.

This clonotype was counted ten times or more. This chain joins TRBV6-5 and TRBJ2-1; D might be TRBD2 (5 bases). CDR1 is MNHEY, CDR2 SVGAGI, per germline. V was pared by 2 bases and J by 2 bases, with 16 bases between. This CDR3 is built from 17 residues. The CDR3: CASSYRFTGSPYNEQFF. The CDR3 DNA sequence: TGTGCCAGCAGTTACCGTTTTACGGGGAGCCCCTACAATGAGCAGTTCTTC.

The gene calls are TRBV15 and TRBJ1-2; D unclear. Trimming took 0 bases from V and 4 from J, leaving 9 bases between them. The V gene's germline CDR1 is LNHNV and CDR2 YYDKDF (reference sequence). The CDR3 contains 14 residues. The CDR3 sequence is CATSRDKVSYGYTF. The DNA for the CDR3 is TGTGCCACCAGCAGAGACAAGGTGAGCTATGGCTACACCTTC.

V gene TRBV20-1 combines with J gene TRBJ2-7, with D possibly called TRBD1 or TRBD2 (5 bases each). V was clipped by 6 bases and J by 7 bases, with 19 bases between them. This CDR3 has 13 residues. CDR1 is DFQATT, CDR2 SNEGSKA, per germline (reference sequence). CDR3 sequence: CSATGPERLEQYF. CDR3 bases: TGCAGTGCGACGGGACCCGAACGGTTGGAGCAGTACTTC.

This clonotype was counted many times. The chain couples TRBV20-1 to TRBJ2-1, with 13 bases matching TRBD2. Germline V gene lookup returns CDR1 DFQATT and CDR2 SNEGSKA (reference sequence). Trimming cost V 6 bases and J 6 bases; bases outside gene matches: 11. The CDR3 covers 16 residues. CDR3 region: CSAQGLAGVIGNEQFF. For the CDR3, the DNA is TGCAGTGCCCAAGGACTAGCGGGAGTTATCGGCAATGAGCAGTTCTTC.

Notes on this clonotype: A much larger clone differs by one base, so this may be a read error. This rearrangement joins TRBV28 to TRBJ2-7; D gene unclear. The CDR3 has 11 amino acids. Germline CDR1 and CDR2: MDHEN and SYDVKM. The CDR3 is CASSYQYEQCF. The CDR3 DNA sequence: TGTGCCAGCAGTTACCAATACGAGCAGTGCTTC.

The rearrangement links TRBV12-3 or TRBV12-4 to TRBJ2-5; the match to TRBD1 covers 9 bases. CDR3 length: 14 residues. V was pared by 6 bases and J by 4 bases, with 6 bases of the junction left unmatched. Here the CDR3 reads CASRPGQGRETQYF. The CDR3 DNA is TGTGCCAGCAGACCGGGACAGGGAAGAGAGACCCAGTACTTC.

This clonotype was found many times. The rearrangement uses TRBV2 and TRBJ1-2; D may be TRBD1 (5 bases). Germline loops: CDR1 SNHLY, CDR2 FYNNEI. The V end was cut by 8 bases, the J end by 6 bases, with 16 bases between. CDR3 length: 13 amino acids. The DNA for the CDR3 is TGTGCCAGCTTCGGAGGGACGATTAATGGCTACACCTTC. Residues: CASFGGTINGYTF.